The rows below give T cell receptor beta chains drawn from one sample of a study of Ad26.COV2.S vaccination and SARS-CoV-2 variants. Data came from immunoSEQ multiplex PCR; TCRdb stores just in-frame clones and leaves some out. This table has roughly 460,000 clones, about 89% appearing once. The sample was peripheral blood, taken in a trial of Ad26.COV2.S vaccine versus placebo. Source of these receptors: a person aged 18-65 years who received the Ad26.COV2.S COVID-19 vaccine or a placebo. Both conserved end residues are part of each CDR3. The D gene is left open where the match is weak. Only part of the rows carry a size: once, few, many, or a class if the clone is expanded.

clone_size,j_call,d_call,v_call,cdr3_aa,cdr3_nt
NA,TRBJ1-2,TRBD1,TRBV3-1/TRBV3-2,CASSQGLDRISGYTF,TGTGCCAGCAGCCAAGGTCTGGACAGGATCTCCGGCTACACCTTC
NA,TRBJ1-3,NA,TRBV28,CASIRFSGNTIYF,TGTGCCAGCATAAGGTTCTCTGGAAACACCATATATTTT
NA,TRBJ2-7,TRBD1,TRBV19,CASTPGQARVGAYF,TGTGCCAGTACCCCGGGACAGGCCCGCGTCGGGGCGTACTTC
NA,TRBJ1-1,NA,TRBV27,CASSLQGSEAFF,TGTGCCAGCAGTTTACAGGGGTCTGAAGCTTTCTTT
NA,TRBJ1-6,NA,TRBV27,CASSPQSHRSPLHF,TGTGCCAGCAGTCCACAGAGTCATCGTTCACCCCTCCACTTT
NA,TRBJ2-1,TRBD2,TRBV2,CASLAGVYNEQFF,TGTGCCAGCCTAGCGGGAGTGTACAATGAGCAGTTCTTC
NA,TRBJ2-7,NA,TRBV6-1,CASSEPTFDVVYEQYF,TGTGCCAGCAGTGAACCGACTTTTGACGTGGTTTACGAGCAGTACTTC
medium-sized,TRBJ2-3,TRBD2,TRBV6-4,CASSVTSGDTDTQYF,TGTGCCAGCAGTGTTACTAGCGGGGACACAGATACGCAGTATTTT
NA,TRBJ2-5,TRBD2,TRBV5-5,CASSSSGLAVEETQYF,TGTGCCAGCAGCTCCTCCGGACTAGCGGTCGAAGAGACCCAGTACTTC
NA,TRBJ1-2,TRBD1,TRBV4-3,CASSQGDRGGFYGYTF,TGCGCCAGCAGCCAAGGGGACAGGGGGGGGTTCTATGGCTACACCTTC
NA,TRBJ2-3,NA,TRBV3-1/TRBV3-2,CASSPLRGASTDTQYF,TGTGCCAGCAGCCCCCTGAGGGGGGCGAGCACAGATACGCAGTATTTT
NA,TRBJ1-2,NA,TRBV5-1,CASSLEDNYGYTF,TGCGCCAGCAGCTTGGAAGATAACTATGGCTACACCTTC
NA,TRBJ2-1,TRBD2,TRBV19,CASSTPGLAASYNEQFF,TGTGCCAGTAGTACCCCCGGACTAGCGGCCTCCTACAATGAGCAGTTCTTC
few,TRBJ1-5,TRBD1,TRBV2,CASSAVAGGNQPQHF,TGTGCCAGCAGTGCAGTGGCAGGGGGAAATCAGCCCCAGCATTTT
NA,TRBJ2-1,TRBD2,TRBV10-1,CASSEGTSFRQFF,TGCGCCAGCAGTGAGGGGACTAGTTTTCGGCAGTTCTTC
once,TRBJ2-2,NA,TRBV28,CASSPPWATTGELFF,TGTGCCAGCAGTCCCCCTTGGGCCACCACCGGGGAGCTGTTTTTT
NA,TRBJ1-3,NA,TRBV29-1,CSVVVRGLSGNTIYF,TGCAGCGTTGTCGTACGGGGGCTCTCTGGAAACACCATATATTTT
NA,TRBJ2-1,TRBD2,TRBV7-9,CASSSQASGAYQNNEQFF,TGTGCCAGCAGCTCACAGGCTAGCGGGGCCTATCAAAACAATGAGCAGTTCTTC
once,TRBJ2-3,NA,TRBV7-8,CASRIGGTDTQYF,TGTGCCAGCAGGATTGGGGGGACAGATACGCAGTATTTT
NA,TRBJ2-3,NA,TRBV3-1/TRBV3-2,CASYPPTGFRTDTQYF,TGTGCCAGCTATCCCCCCACAGGGTTCCGCACAGATACGCAGTATTTT
NA,TRBJ2-3,NA,TRBV13,CASSPGGHTDTQYF,TGTGCCAGCAGCCCCGGGGGGCACACAGATACGCAGTATTTT
NA,TRBJ2-7,NA,TRBV6-5,CASRDLDKGSYEQYF,TGTGCCAGCCGGGATCTAGATAAAGGCTCCTACGAGCAGTACTTC
NA,TRBJ2-3,TRBD2,TRBV18,CASSPGGLAGGTDTQYF,TGTGCCAGCTCACCCGGAGGACTAGCGGGAGGTACAGATACGCAGTATTTT
NA,TRBJ1-2,NA,TRBV7-6,CASSQRYGALDGYTF,TGTGCCAGCAGCCAAAGATATGGGGCTCTGGATGGCTACACCTTC
NA,TRBJ1-2,NA,TRBV6-5,CASSQQGPNYGYTF,TGTGCCAGCAGTCAACAGGGCCCCAACTATGGCTACACCTTC
NA,TRBJ2-7,NA,TRBV18,CASSPPVSYEQYF,TGTGCCAGCTCACCACCGGTCTCTTACGAGCAGTACTTC
NA,TRBJ1-6,TRBD1,TRBV9,CASSGDRGPYNSPLHF,TGTGCCAGCAGCGGGGACAGGGGACCTTATAATTCACCCCTCCACTTT
NA,TRBJ1-6,NA,TRBV7-2,CASSLVWDSPLHF,TGTGCCAGCAGCTTAGTTTGGGATTCACCCCTCCACTTT
NA,TRBJ2-1,NA,TRBV7-9,CASDSGAGSNEQFF,TGTGCCAGCGACAGTGGGGCTGGGTCCAATGAGCAGTTCTTC
NA,TRBJ1-2,TRBD1,TRBV7-3,CASSPTGTGILTGYTF,TGTGCCAGCAGTCCTACCGGGACAGGGATTTTGACTGGCTACACCTTC
NA,TRBJ2-1,TRBD2,TRBV4-1,CASSQASGGFYEQFF,TGCGCCAGCAGCCAAGCTAGCGGGGGGTTCTATGAGCAGTTCTTC
NA,TRBJ2-7,TRBD2,TRBV28,CASMAGDSYEQYF,TGTGCCAGCATGGCGGGAGACTCCTACGAGCAGTACTTC
NA,TRBJ1-1,NA,TRBV2,CASSEVPYTEAFF,TGTGCCAGCAGTGAAGTCCCTTACACTGAAGCTTTCTTT
NA,TRBJ2-6,NA,TRBV5-1,CASSLRKAPSGANVLTF,TGCGCCAGCAGCTTACGAAAGGCGCCCTCTGGGGCCAACGTCCTGACTTTC
NA,TRBJ1-5,NA,TRBV28,CASSSEGGGFQPQHF,TGTGCCAGCAGTTCGGAGGGAGGGGGATTTCAGCCCCAGCATTTT
NA,TRBJ1-2,NA,TRBV11-2,CASSLDQYRAAGYGYTF,TGTGCCAGCAGCTTAGATCAGTACAGGGCCGCTGGCTATGGCTACACCTTC
NA,TRBJ1-5,NA,TRBV27,CASSLRSSSGVQPQHF,TGTGCCAGCAGTCTTCGGAGCAGTTCGGGTGTACAGCCCCAGCATTTT
NA,TRBJ1-4,NA,TRBV5-1,CASSSLGTGRNEKLFF,TGCGCCAGCAGCTCCCTGGGTACAGGGAGGAACGAAAAACTGTTTTTT
few,TRBJ2-7,NA,TRBV4-1,CASSQDRVAGYEQYF,TGCGCCAGCAGCCAAGATCGTGTGGCAGGGTACGAGCAGTACTTC
NA,TRBJ2-4,TRBD1,TRBV4-1,CASSQGQGIDIQYF,TGCGCCAGCAGCCAGGGACAGGGCATTGACATTCAGTACTTC
NA,TRBJ2-7,NA,TRBV19,CASSIAEKEQYF,TGTGCCAGTAGTATAGCGGAGAAGGAGCAGTACTTC
once,TRBJ1-4,NA,TRBV2,CASRDQASNEKLFF,TGTGCCAGCAGAGACCAGGCATCTAATGAAAAACTGTTTTTT
NA,TRBJ1-1,NA,TRBV27,CASSLREHTEAFF,TGTGCCAGCAGTTTGAGGGAGCACACTGAAGCTTTCTTT
NA,TRBJ2-3,TRBD2,TRBV11-2,CASSLAGSGGTDTQYF,TGTGCCAGCAGCTTAGCGGGTAGCGGGGGCACAGATACGCAGTATTTT